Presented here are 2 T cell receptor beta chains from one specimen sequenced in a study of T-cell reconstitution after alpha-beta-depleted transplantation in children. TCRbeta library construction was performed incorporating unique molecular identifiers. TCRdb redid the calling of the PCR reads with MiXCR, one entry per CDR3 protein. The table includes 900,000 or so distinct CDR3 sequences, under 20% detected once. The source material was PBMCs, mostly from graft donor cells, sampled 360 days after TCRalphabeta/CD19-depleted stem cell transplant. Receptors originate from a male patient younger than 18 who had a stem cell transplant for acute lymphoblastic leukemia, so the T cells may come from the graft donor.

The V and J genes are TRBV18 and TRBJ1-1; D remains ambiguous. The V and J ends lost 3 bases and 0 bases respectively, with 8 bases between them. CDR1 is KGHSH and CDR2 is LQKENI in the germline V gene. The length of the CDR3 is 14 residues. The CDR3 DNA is TGTGCCAGCTCACCGGATAGGTTGAACACTGAAGCTTTCTTT. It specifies CASSPDRLNTEAFF.

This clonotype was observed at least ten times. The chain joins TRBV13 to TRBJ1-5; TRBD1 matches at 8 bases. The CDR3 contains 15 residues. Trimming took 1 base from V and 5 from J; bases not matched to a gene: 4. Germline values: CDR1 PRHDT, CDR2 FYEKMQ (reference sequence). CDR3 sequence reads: CASSLAGGRDQPQHF. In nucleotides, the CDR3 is TGTGCCAGCAGCTTAGCAGGGGGCAGGGATCAGCCCCAGCATTTT.